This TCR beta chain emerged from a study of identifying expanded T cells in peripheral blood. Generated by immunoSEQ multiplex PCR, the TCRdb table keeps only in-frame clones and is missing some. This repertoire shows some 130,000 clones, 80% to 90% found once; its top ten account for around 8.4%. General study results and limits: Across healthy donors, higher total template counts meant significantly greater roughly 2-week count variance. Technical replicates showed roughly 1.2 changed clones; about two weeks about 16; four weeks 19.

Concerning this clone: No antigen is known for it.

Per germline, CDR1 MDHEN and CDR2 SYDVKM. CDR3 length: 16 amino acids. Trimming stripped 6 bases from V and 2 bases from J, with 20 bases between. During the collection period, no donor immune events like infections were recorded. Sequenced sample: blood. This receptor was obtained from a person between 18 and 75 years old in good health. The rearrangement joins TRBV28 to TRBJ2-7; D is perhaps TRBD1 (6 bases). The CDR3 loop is CASRKLWDKAAYEQYF. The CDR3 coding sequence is TGTGCCAGCAGGAAACTCTGGGACAAAGCCGCCTACGAGCAGTACTTC.